Below are 24 T cell receptor beta chains sequenced from a single sample in a study of OX40 agonist ivuxolimab in advanced cancers. Sequenced by immunoSEQ multiplex PCR; TCRdb stores in-frame clones only, minus some. The sample lists 65,000 to 95,000 clones; approximately 83% were seen once. The input for sequencing was CD4+ or CD8+ T cells sorted from blood, taken in a trial of the OX40 agonist ivuxolimab. The receptors were sampled from an adult with an advanced solid tumor such as melanoma, head and neck, liver or kidney cancer.

This clone occurred once. This sequence joins TRBV7-2 and TRBJ1-5, with 8 nucleotides matching TRBD1. Looked up from germline, CDR1 is SGHTA and CDR2 is FQGNSA. The V and J ends lost 3 bases and 9 bases, in that order; junction bases with no gene match: 10. This CDR3 spans 15 amino acids. The CDR3 DNA sequence: TGTGCCAGCAGCTTTGACAGGGGCCTCTCCTCGCCCCAGCATTTT. This encodes CASSFDRGLSSPQHF.

This chain uses TRBV27 with TRBJ1-6; TRBD1 matches at 8 bases. Germline loops: CDR1 MNHEY, CDR2 SMNVEV (reference sequence). V gave up 3 bases and J gave up 6 bases; unmatched junction bases: 4. The CDR3 runs 15 residues. The CDR3 DNA reads as TGTGCCAGCAGTTTCGGACAGGGTTTTAATTCACCCCTCCACTTT. Translated, it gives CASSFGQGFNSPLHF.

The rearrangement joins TRBV27 to TRBJ2-7; a possible D gene is TRBD2 (5 bases). This CDR3 region has 14 residues. Per the germline V gene, CDR1 is MNHEY and CDR2 is SMNVEV (reference sequence). The germline V and J ends were trimmed by 0 bases and 3 bases, with 9 bases remaining between them. The CDR3 DNA sequence: TGTGCCAGCAGTTTATCGACCGGACTCTACGAGCAGTACTTC. This translates into CASSLSTGLYEQYF.

The J gene is TRBJ2-1, the V gene TRBV5-6; D is unresolved. Deletions cut 6 bases from V and 4 bases from J, with 23 bases between. Germline V CDR1 and CDR2: SGHDT, YYEEEE. CDR3 size: 17 residues. The CDR3 is CASIVLLVGDGYNEQFF. DNA of the CDR3: TGTGCCAGCATAGTCCTTCTCGTAGGAGACGGTTACAATGAGCAGTTCTTC. The variable domain in full, completed from reference TRBV5-6 and TRBJ2-1, reads DAGVTQSPTHLIKTRGQQVTLRCSPKSGHDTVSWYQQALGQGPQFIFQYYEEEERQRGNFPDRFSGHQFPNYSSELNVNALLLGDSALYLCASIVLLVGDGYNEQFFGPGTRLTVL.

In its sample, this clone was seen a few times. CDR3 nucleotide sequence: TGTGCCAGCATTCCGGGACAGGGGGCCAACTTAGTATACGAGCAGTACTTC. Residues: CASIPGQGANLVYEQYF. V is TRBV5-6 and J is TRBJ2-7; TRBD1 matches at 12 bases. Germline V gene data show CDR1 as SGHDT and CDR2 as YYEEEE. This CDR3 has 17 residues. V trimming: 6 bases; J trimming: 4 bases; junction bases outside the gene matches: 14.

The J gene is TRBJ2-7, the V gene TRBV6-6; 9 bases agree with TRBD2. Germline CDR1 and CDR2: MNHNY and SVGAGI (reference sequence). The CDR3 covers 14 residues. V lost 4 bases and J lost 4; bases outside the gene matches: 5. The DNA of the CDR3 is TGTGCCAGCAGTTCCGAGCGGGAGGCTTACGAGCAGTACTTC. The encoded protein is CASSSEREAYEQYF.

The chain has TRBV6-5 and TRBJ2-7; D is perhaps TRBD1 (6 bases). Per the germline V gene, CDR1 is MNHEY and CDR2 is SVGAGI. V was trimmed by 5 bases and J by 2 bases, leaving 13 bases between them. CDR3 length: 14 amino acids. DNA of the CDR3: TGTGCCAGCAGTAATACAGGGAGACCCTACGAGCAGTACTTC. It is translated as CASSNTGRPYEQYF.

The V gene is TRBV5-1, the J gene TRBJ2-1; 8 nucleotides line up with TRBD2. The CDR3 contains 14 residues. Looked up from germline, CDR1 is SGHRS and CDR2 is YFSETQ. V lost 5 bases, J lost 7 bases, and 8 bases stayed unmatched. Here the CDR3 reads CASRRAGLGNEQFF. CDR3 coding DNA: TGCGCCAGCAGGAGGGCGGGACTAGGAAATGAGCAGTTCTTC.

This chain links TRBV18 with TRBJ2-1; a weak D match, TRBD1 (6 bases). V was pared by 3 bases and J by 3 bases, with 15 bases between. This CDR3 has 16 residues. Per germline, CDR1 KGHSH and CDR2 LQKENI. In DNA, the CDR3 is TGTGCCAGCTCACCCGGGACAATTCGAATCTACAATGAGCAGTTCTTC. Translated: CASSPGTIRIYNEQFF.

This sequence joins TRBV7-9 and TRBJ2-7; D may match TRBD1 or TRBD2 (7 bases each). Per the germline V gene, CDR1 is SEHNR and CDR2 is FQNEAQ (reference sequence). This CDR3 spans 12 amino acids. The V and J ends lost 5 bases and 5 bases respectively, with 10 bases between them. The CDR3 DNA follows: TGTGCCAGCAGCCAGGGGGGGGACGAGCAGTACTTC. This gives the protein CASSQGGDEQYF.

The CDR3 protein is CASSATGKAAEAFF. DNA of the CDR3: TGTGCCAGTAGCGCGACAGGGAAGGCCGCTGAAGCTTTCTTT. The V call is TRBV19, the J call TRBJ1-1; TRBD1 matches 7 bases. Unmatched junction bases numbered 10, after V lost 6 bases and J lost 6 bases. CDR3 length: 14 residues. Per the germline V gene, CDR1 is LNHDA and CDR2 is SQIVND (reference sequence). Using reference TRBV19 and TRBJ1-1 for the parts outside the CDR3, the full variable domain is DGGITQSPKYLFRKEGQNVTLSCEQNLNHDAMYWYRQDPGQGLRLIYYSQIVNDFQKGDIAEGYSVSREKKESFPLTVTSAQKNPTAFYLCASSATGKAAEAFFGQGTRLTVV.

The V gene is TRBV7-2, the J gene TRBJ1-5; D is unclear. The V end was cut by 6 bases, the J end by 4 bases, with 10 bases between. Germline lookup yields CDR1 SGHTA and CDR2 FQGNSA. This CDR3 contains 13 residues. The CDR3 protein is CASSWAQNQPQHF. In DNA, the CDR3 is TGTGCCAGCAGTTGGGCCCAAAATCAGCCCCAGCATTTT.

This chain joins TRBV29-1 and TRBJ2-7, with D hard to call. CDR1 and CDR2 from the germline V gene are SQVTM and ANQGSEA. V lost 4 bases to trimming and J lost 2 bases, with 9 bases between them. The CDR3 loop spans 12 amino acids. CDR3 residues: CSVGRTTYEQYF. The CDR3 DNA is TGCAGCGTTGGTCGCACCACCTACGAGCAGTACTTC.

The chain links TRBV19 to TRBJ1-2; D perhaps matches TRBD1 (6 bases). The CDR3 runs to 16 residues. Trimming stripped 2 bases from V and 7 bases from J, with 20 bases between. Germline-derived CDR1 and CDR2 are LNHDA and SQIVND (reference sequence). Written as DNA, the CDR3 is TGTGCCAGTAGTATAAAATCACTCGGCCAGGGGAGTGGCTACACCTTC. This codes for CASSIKSLGQGSGYTF.

This chain uses TRBV2 with TRBJ1-6; D not certain. The germline CDR1 and CDR2 sequences are SNHLY and FYNNEI. Trimming took 6 bases from V and 2 from J, leaving 11 bases between them. CDR3 length: 15 residues. The CDR3 bases are TGTGCCAGCAGAACTGAGACCGCCTATAATTCACCCCTCCACTTT. Residues: CASRTETAYNSPLHF.

This chain uses TRBV6-1 with TRBJ1-5; 7 bases map to TRBD1. Germline V gives CDR1 MNHNS, CDR2 SASEGT. This CDR3 region has 14 residues. Trimming took 5 bases from V and 2 from J; bases not matched to a gene: 3. For the CDR3, the DNA is TGTGCCAGCAGTCCCACAGGGGGCAATCAGCCCCAGCATTTT. Translating it yields CASSPTGGNQPQHF.

This chain links TRBV12-5 with TRBJ2-4; TRBD1 agrees at 7 bases. V shed 0 bases, J shed 8 bases, and the junction held 7 bases outside the gene matches. Germline CDR1 and CDR2: LGHNT and FRNRAP. The CDR3 spans 15 residues. The DNA for the CDR3 is TGTGCTAGTGGTTTGGTACAGGGGTGGATTGACATTCAGTACTTC. This gives the protein CASGLVQGWIDIQYF.

This chain links TRBV10-3 with TRBJ2-1, with TRBD1 matching over 7 bases. Per the germline V gene, CDR1 is ENHRY and CDR2 is SYGVKD. The CDR3 covers 16 residues. With V trimmed by 0 bases and J by 10 bases, 12 bases remained unmatched. CDR3 nucleotide sequence: TGTGCCATCAGTGAGTCGGAGAGACAGGGAAGCGGCGAGCAGTTCTTC. Translated, it gives CAISESERQGSGEQFF.

V usage is TRBV11-1 and J usage is TRBJ1-1; D gene uncertain. The CDR3 has 13 residues. Germline assignment: CDR1 SGHAT and CDR2 FQDESV (reference sequence). V was cut by 3 bases and J by 8 bases, with 13 bases left in between. CDR3 bases: TGTGCCAGCAGCTTCGGCAGGCTCTCCGAAGCTTTCTTT. Translating it yields CASSFGRLSEAFF.

This clone has a handful of counts. J is TRBJ2-1 and V is TRBV7-9; 7 bases map to TRBD1. The germline V gene has CDR1 SEHNR and CDR2 FQNEAQ (reference sequence). The CDR3 consists of 14 residues. J gave up 5 bases and V 6 bases, and 7 bases lay outside the gene matches. CDR3 sequence: CASSSDRANNEQFF. The CDR3 DNA reads as TGTGCCAGCAGTTCCGACAGGGCGAACAATGAGCAGTTCTTC.

The chain combines TRBV7-9 with TRBJ1-4; D is perhaps TRBD1 (6 bases). V was trimmed by 2 bases and J by 3 bases, leaving 13 bases between them. Germline V gene lookup returns CDR1 SEHNR and CDR2 FQNEAQ (reference sequence). The CDR3 is 16 residues long. DNA for the CDR3: TGTGCCAGCAGCTTAAATGGGCAGGGGCCTAATGAAAAACTGTTTTTT. Amino acid sequence: CASSLNGQGPNEKLFF.

V is TRBV7-4 and J is TRBJ2-2; D is undetermined. V shed 1 base and J shed 6 bases, with 12 bases lying between them. This CDR3 has 15 amino acids. Germline-derived CDR1 and CDR2 are SGHVT and SQSDAQ. The CDR3 DNA reads as TGTGCCAGCAGCTTAGACGTTGGGTGTCCCGGGGAGCTGTTTTTT. Its protein is CASSLDVGCPGELFF.

The chain is built from TRBV7-6 and TRBJ2-5, with no clear D. Trimming removed 1 base at V and 4 bases at J, with 16 bases between. Germline CDR1 SGHVS, CDR2 FNYEAQ. This CDR3 spans 16 amino acids. CDR3 nucleotide sequence: TGTGCCAGCAGCTTAGGTAACATCCGGATTGGAGAGACCCAGTACTTC. As protein: CASSLGNIRIGETQYF. Full variable domain (rest looked up from reference TRBV7-6 and TRBJ2-5): GAGVSQSPRYKVTKRGQDVALRCDPISGHVSLYWYRQALGQGPEFLTYFNYEAQQDKSGLPNDRFSAERPEGSISTLTIQRTEQRDSAMYRCASSLGNIRIGETQYFGPGTRLLVL.

This clone was detected only a few times. The chain joins TRBV9 to TRBJ2-3; D perhaps matches TRBD2 (5 bases). The CDR3 totals 15 residues. Trimming removed 3 bases at V and 1 base at J, with 12 bases between. Germline assignment: CDR1 SGDLS and CDR2 YYNGEE. The CDR3 bases are TGTGCCAGCAGCGCCTTTATGGGAGGCACAGATACGCAGTATTTT. It is translated as CASSAFMGGTDTQYF.